This T cell receptor (beta chain) was sequenced in a study of T cells in narcolepsy. Study results and caveats: Autoreactive clonotypes reportedly recurred in blood of same and different patients, not controls. In some patient and control memory CD4+ samples, autoreactive clones were absent. Comparing one patient's CSF and blood CD4+ clonotypes highlighted HCRT- and TRIB2-specific autoreactive clonotypes.

The repertoire was sequenced with immunoSEQ multiplex PCR; TCRdb's copy has only in-frame clones and lacks some. The table lists approximately 10,000 clones, around 94% of them singletons. With respect to this clone: Antigen: not known. The identical CDR3 is also encoded by other nucleotide sequences in the sample.

The CDR3 spans 17 residues. V lost 4 bases and J lost 4, with 23 bases in between. Germline V gives CDR1 SGHTS, CDR2 YDEGEE. The clonotype was recovered from a human donor with narcolepsy. Material for sequencing was CD45RA- memory CD4+ T cells from PBMCs. The chain has TRBV5-8 and TRBJ1-2; maybe TRBD1 (5 bases). Written as DNA, the CDR3 is TGTGCCAGCAGCCCCTTAGTCGCGGGGACGACTAGCTATGGCTACACCTTC. This sequence encodes CASSPLVAGTTSYGYTF.